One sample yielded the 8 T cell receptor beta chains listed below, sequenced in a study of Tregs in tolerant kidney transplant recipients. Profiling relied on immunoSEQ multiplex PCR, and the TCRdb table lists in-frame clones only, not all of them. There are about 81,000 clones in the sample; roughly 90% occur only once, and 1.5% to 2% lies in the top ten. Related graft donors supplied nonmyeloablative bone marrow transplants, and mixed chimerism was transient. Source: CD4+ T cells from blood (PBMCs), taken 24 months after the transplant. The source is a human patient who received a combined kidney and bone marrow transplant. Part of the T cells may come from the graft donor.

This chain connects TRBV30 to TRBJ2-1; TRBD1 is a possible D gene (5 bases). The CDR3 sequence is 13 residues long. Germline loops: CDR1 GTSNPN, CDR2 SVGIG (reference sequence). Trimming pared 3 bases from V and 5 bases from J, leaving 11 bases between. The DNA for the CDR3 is TGTGCCTGGAGGGCAGGGTTAAACAATGAGCAGTTCTTC. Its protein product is CAWRAGLNNEQFF.

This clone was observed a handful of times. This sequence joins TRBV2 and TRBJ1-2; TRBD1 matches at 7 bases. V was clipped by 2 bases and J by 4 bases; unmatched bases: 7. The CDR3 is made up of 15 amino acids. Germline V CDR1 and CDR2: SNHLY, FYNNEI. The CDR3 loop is CASSEYWDSTYGYTF. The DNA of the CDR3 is TGTGCCAGCAGTGAATATTGGGACAGTACCTATGGCTACACCTTC. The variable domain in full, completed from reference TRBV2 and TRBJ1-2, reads EPEVTQTPSHQVTQMGQEVILRCVPISNHLYFYWYRQILGQKVEFLVSFYNNEISEKSEIFDDQFSVERPDGSNFTLKIRSTKLEDSAMYFCASSEYWDSTYGYTFGSGTRLTVV.

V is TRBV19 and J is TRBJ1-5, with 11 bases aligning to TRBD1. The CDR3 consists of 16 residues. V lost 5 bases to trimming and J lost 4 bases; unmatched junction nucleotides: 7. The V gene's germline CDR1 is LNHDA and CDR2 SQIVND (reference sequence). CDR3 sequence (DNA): TGTGCCAGTAGTGGGACAGGGGGAAGAGGAAATCAGCCCCAGCATTTT. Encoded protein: CASSGTGGRGNQPQHF.

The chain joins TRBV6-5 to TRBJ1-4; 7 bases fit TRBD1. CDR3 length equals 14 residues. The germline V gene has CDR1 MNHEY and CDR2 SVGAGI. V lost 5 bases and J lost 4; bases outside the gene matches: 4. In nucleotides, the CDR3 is TGTGCCAGCAGTAGGGGACAGTTTAATGAAAAACTGTTTTTT. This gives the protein CASSRGQFNEKLFF.

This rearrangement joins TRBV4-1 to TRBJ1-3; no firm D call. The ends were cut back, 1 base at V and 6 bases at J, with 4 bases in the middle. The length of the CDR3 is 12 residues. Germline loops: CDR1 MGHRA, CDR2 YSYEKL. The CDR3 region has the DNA TGCGCCAGCAGCCAAGCAGAAAACACCATATATTTT. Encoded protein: CASSQAENTIYF.

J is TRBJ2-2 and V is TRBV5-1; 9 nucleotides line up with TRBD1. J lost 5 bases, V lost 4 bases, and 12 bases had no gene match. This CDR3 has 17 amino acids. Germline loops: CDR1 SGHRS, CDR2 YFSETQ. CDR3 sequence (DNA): TGCGCCAGCAGCCCTAGGGGTACAGGGGGCAGGACCGGGGAGCTGTTTTTT. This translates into CASSPRGTGGRTGELFF.

The CDR3 DNA sequence: TGTGCCTGGGACAGCTTTTACACTGAAGCTTTCTTT. It codes for CAWDSFYTEAFF. The genes are TRBV30 and TRBJ1-1, with a tentative D call TRBD1 (5 bases). This CDR3 has 12 amino acids. CDR1 and CDR2 from the germline V gene are GTSNPN and SVGIG (reference sequence). V lost 5 bases to trimming and J lost 3 bases, with 10 bases between them.

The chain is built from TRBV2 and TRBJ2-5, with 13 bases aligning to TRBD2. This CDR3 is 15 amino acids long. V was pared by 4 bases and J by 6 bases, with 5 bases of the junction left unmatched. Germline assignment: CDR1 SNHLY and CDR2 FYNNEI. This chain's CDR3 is CASSGGTSGIKTQYF. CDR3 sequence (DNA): TGTGCCAGCAGTGGCGGGACTAGCGGGATAAAGACCCAGTACTTC. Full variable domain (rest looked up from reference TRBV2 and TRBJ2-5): EPEVTQTPSHQVTQMGQEVILRCVPISNHLYFYWYRQILGQKVEFLVSFYNNEISEKSEIFDDQFSVERPDGSNFTLKIRSTKLEDSAMYFCASSGGTSGIKTQYFGPGTRLLVL.